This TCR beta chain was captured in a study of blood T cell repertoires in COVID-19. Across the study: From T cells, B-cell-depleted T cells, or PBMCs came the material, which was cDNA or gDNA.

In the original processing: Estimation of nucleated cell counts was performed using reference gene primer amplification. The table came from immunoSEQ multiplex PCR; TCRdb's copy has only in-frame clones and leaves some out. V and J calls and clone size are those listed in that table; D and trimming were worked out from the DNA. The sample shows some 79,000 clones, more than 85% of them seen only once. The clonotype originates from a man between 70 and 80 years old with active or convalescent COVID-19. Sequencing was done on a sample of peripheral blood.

The CDR3 nucleotides read TGTGCCTGGAGTCCACAGATAAGACAGGAGCAGTACTTC. It translates to CAWSPQIRQEQYF. The rearrangement joins TRBV30 to TRBJ2-7, with D possibly being TRBD1 (5 bases). The CDR3 totals 13 residues. V lost 2 bases and J lost 7, with 15 bases in between. The germline CDR1 and CDR2 sequences are GTSNPN and SVGIG (reference sequence).